This is a list of T cell receptor beta chains from one sample in a study of T cell responses to AZD1222 COVID-19 vaccine. Some clones are missing from TCRdb's copy, which holds only in-frame ones; the method was immunoSEQ multiplex PCR. This table holds around 130,000 clones, under 95% found once. Sequenced here: peripheral blood, sampled on day 0 of AZD1222 vaccination. The receptor set was obtained from an adult in good health. CDR3s include the opening cysteine and the closing phenylalanine or tryptophan. The D gene is left open where the match is weak. Clone size is shown for a subset of rows, as once, few, many or a class of expanded clone.

size: NA
V: TRBV6-4
J: TRBJ2-2
D: NA
CDR3: CASSRYPGAGELFF
DNA: TGTGCCAGCAGCCGATATCCCGGGGCCGGGGAGCTGTTTTTT

size: NA
V: TRBV12-5
J: TRBJ1-1
D: NA
CDR3: CASGSTVAAFF
DNA: TGTGCTAGTGGTTCGACAGTGGCAGCTTTCTTT

size: NA
V: TRBV7-3
J: TRBJ1-1
D: NA
CDR3: CASGREGDTEAFF
DNA: TGTGCCAGCGGACGGGAGGGGGACACTGAAGCTTTCTTT

size: NA
V: TRBV11-2
J: TRBJ2-3
D: NA
CDR3: CASSLIPADTQYF
DNA: TGTGCCAGCAGCTTAATCCCAGCAGATACGCAGTATTTT

size: NA
V: TRBV2
J: TRBJ2-1
D: NA
CDR3: CARGDYSSYNEQFF
DNA: TGTGCCAGAGGAGACTATAGTTCCTACAATGAGCAGTTCTTC

size: NA
V: TRBV5-6
J: TRBJ1-2
D: NA
CDR3: CASSGGPGSEGYTF
DNA: TGTGCCAGCAGCGGGGGTCCAGGGAGCGAAGGCTACACCTTC

size: NA
V: TRBV30
J: TRBJ2-4
D: TRBD1
CDR3: CAWSGPGQGKNIQYF
DNA: TGTGCCTGGAGTGGCCCGGGACAGGGGAAAAACATTCAGTACTTC

size: NA
V: TRBV6-5
J: TRBJ1-2
D: NA
CDR3: CASRRGANYGYTF
DNA: TGTGCCAGCAGGCGGGGGGCTAACTATGGCTACACCTTC

size: once
V: TRBV7-6
J: TRBJ2-2
D: NA
CDR3: CASSLARNGAVGVHPGELFF
DNA: TGTGCCAGCAGCTTAGCGCGAAACGGAGCCGTGGGGGTCCACCCCGGGGAGCTGTTTTTT

size: once
V: TRBV7-9
J: TRBJ1-1
D: TRBD1
CDR3: CASSPGQGTEAFF
DNA: TGTGCCAGCAGCCCCGGACAGGGGACTGAAGCTTTCTTT

size: NA
V: TRBV24-1
J: TRBJ2-7
D: TRBD1
CDR3: CATSDLHPTLTGLGYEQYF
DNA: TGTGCCACCAGTGATTTGCACCCTACCCTGACAGGGCTTGGCTACGAGCAGTACTTC

size: NA
V: TRBV11-3
J: TRBJ2-7
D: NA
CDR3: CASSLAGAEEQYF
DNA: TGTGCCAGCAGCTTAGCCGGCGCGGAGGAGCAGTACTTC

size: NA
V: TRBV28
J: TRBJ2-7
D: NA
CDR3: CASSLLYEQYF
DNA: TGTGCCAGCAGTTTACTCTACGAGCAGTACTTC

size: once
V: TRBV28
J: TRBJ1-6
D: NA
CDR3: CASSLMNSPLHF
DNA: TGTGCCAGCAGTTTAATGAATTCACCCCTCCACTTT

size: NA
V: TRBV29-1
J: TRBJ2-5
D: NA
CDR3: CSPSKGETQYF
DNA: TGCAGCCCAAGCAAGGGAGAGACCCAGTACTTC

size: NA
V: TRBV5-1
J: TRBJ2-7
D: TRBD2
CDR3: CASSARLAGLYEQYF
DNA: TGCGCCAGCAGCGCAAGACTAGCGGGACTTTACGAGCAGTACTTC

size: NA
V: TRBV7-8
J: TRBJ2-1
D: TRBD2
CDR3: CASSSLAGPVFNEQFF
DNA: TGTGCCAGCAGCTCGTTAGCGGGACCTGTCTTCAATGAGCAGTTCTTC

size: NA
V: TRBV9
J: TRBJ2-5
D: TRBD2
CDR3: CASSGRLAPETQYF
DNA: TGTGCCAGCAGCGGACGACTAGCGCCCGAGACCCAGTACTTC

size: NA
V: TRBV6-1
J: TRBJ1-6
D: NA
CDR3: CASSELLGESPLHF
DNA: TGTGCCAGCAGTGAACTTCTCGGGGAATCACCCCTCCACTTT

size: NA
V: TRBV19
J: TRBJ1-5
D: NA
CDR3: CASSIASRASNQPQHF
DNA: TGTGCCAGTAGTATAGCGTCCAGGGCGAGCAATCAGCCCCAGCATTTT

size: NA
V: TRBV28
J: TRBJ1-2
D: TRBD1
CDR3: CASNRTGVYGYTF
DNA: TGTGCCAGCAACCGGACAGGTGTCTATGGCTACACCTTC

size: NA
V: TRBV7-9
J: TRBJ2-7
D: TRBD2
CDR3: CASSLAGPDWEQYF
DNA: TGTGCCAGCAGCCTAGCGGGCCCCGACTGGGAGCAGTACTTC

size: NA
V: TRBV19
J: TRBJ1-5
D: NA
CDR3: CASSFMGGPQHF
DNA: TGTGCCAGTAGTTTTATGGGGGGGCCCCAGCATTTT

size: once
V: TRBV3-1/TRBV3-2
J: TRBJ1-2
D: NA
CDR3: CASSQDAGYGYTF
DNA: TGTGCCAGCAGCCAAGACGCCGGTTATGGCTACACCTTC

size: NA
V: TRBV7-2
J: TRBJ1-1
D: NA
CDR3: CASSLGGSRGPSLAFF
DNA: TGTGCCAGCAGCCTGGGTGGTTCGAGGGGTCCTTCCTTAGCTTTCTTT

size: NA
V: TRBV29-1
J: TRBJ2-2
D: NA
CDR3: CSVGVYDTGELFF
DNA: TGCAGCGTTGGCGTGTACGACACCGGGGAGCTGTTTTTT

size: few
V: TRBV11-2
J: TRBJ2-2
D: NA
CDR3: CASSLQGFTNTGELFF
DNA: TGTGCCAGCAGCCTGCAGGGGTTTACGAACACCGGGGAGCTGTTTTTT

size: NA
V: TRBV5-1
J: TRBJ2-5
D: NA
CDR3: CASSLEGRETQYF
DNA: TGCGCCAGCAGCTTGGAGGGAAGAGAGACCCAGTACTTC

size: NA
V: TRBV9
J: TRBJ1-3
D: TRBD1
CDR3: CASTHSTGGGNTIYF
DNA: TGTGCCAGCACTCACTCGACAGGGGGTGGAAACACCATATATTTT

size: NA
V: TRBV6-5
J: TRBJ2-7
D: TRBD2
CDR3: CASSRDYSYEQYF
DNA: TGTGCCAGCAGCCGGGACTACTCCTACGAGCAGTACTTC

size: NA
V: TRBV19
J: TRBJ2-1
D: NA
CDR3: CASSSRLYSYNEQFF
DNA: TGTGCCAGTAGTAGCCGACTGTACTCCTACAATGAGCAGTTCTTC

size: NA
V: TRBV20-1
J: TRBJ2-2
D: NA
CDR3: CSASLSGTGELFF
DNA: TGCAGTGCTAGTCTGTCGGGGACCGGGGAGCTGTTTTTT

size: NA
V: TRBV6-1
J: TRBJ2-4
D: NA
CDR3: CASSEEGFLGTKNIQYF
DNA: TGTGCCAGCAGTGAAGAAGGATTCTTGGGGACAAAAAACATTCAGTACTTC

size: NA
V: TRBV27
J: TRBJ2-7
D: NA
CDR3: CASSLEPKIVGEQYF
DNA: TGTGCCAGCAGTTTAGAGCCGAAGATCGTTGGGGAGCAGTACTTC

size: NA
V: TRBV7-9
J: TRBJ1-4
D: TRBD1
CDR3: CASSQGQALFEKLFF
DNA: TGTGCCAGCAGCCAGGGACAGGCTCTATTTGAAAAACTGTTTTTT

size: NA
V: TRBV7-2
J: TRBJ1-5
D: NA
CDR3: CASSRQTEGPQHF
DNA: TGTGCCAGCAGCCGACAGACTGAGGGGCCCCAGCATTTT

size: NA
V: TRBV21-1
J: TRBJ1-1
D: NA
CDR3: CASSAWGGPLPVNTEAFF
DNA: TGTGCCAGCAGCGCCTGGGGAGGGCCCCTTCCCGTGAACACTGAAGCTTTCTTT

size: NA
V: TRBV7-3
J: TRBJ1-6
D: NA
CDR3: CASSPGSYNSPLHF
DNA: TGTGCCAGCAGCCCCGGCTCCTATAATTCACCCCTCCACTTT

size: NA
V: TRBV6-5
J: TRBJ2-7
D: NA
CDR3: CASSLGDVSYEQYF
DNA: TGTGCCAGCAGTTTAGGGGACGTATCCTACGAGCAGTACTTC

size: NA
V: TRBV19
J: TRBJ1-5
D: TRBD1
CDR3: CASSIPGQGAGQPQHF
DNA: TGTGCCAGTAGTATCCCGGGACAGGGGGCAGGTCAGCCCCAGCATTTT

size: NA
V: TRBV28
J: TRBJ1-3
D: TRBD1
CDR3: CASSLGGQTGNTIYF
DNA: TGTGCCAGCAGTTTGGGGGGACAGACTGGAAACACCATATATTTT

size: NA
V: TRBV30
J: TRBJ1-4
D: NA
CDR3: CAWRGAATNEKLFF
DNA: TGTGCCTGGAGAGGGGCCGCAACTAATGAAAAACTGTTTTTT

size: NA
V: TRBV7-6
J: TRBJ1-4
D: TRBD1
CDR3: CASSPGQGPNEKLFF
DNA: TGTGCCAGCAGCCCGGGACAGGGACCTAATGAAAAACTGTTTTTT

size: NA
V: TRBV19
J: TRBJ1-2
D: NA
CDR3: CASRTAVHGYTF
DNA: TGTGCCAGTAGGACCGCCGTTCATGGCTACACCTTC

size: NA
V: TRBV2
J: TRBJ2-3
D: NA
CDR3: CASSEDAGGTDTQYF
DNA: TGTGCCAGCAGTGAAGACGCAGGAGGGACAGATACGCAGTATTTT

size: NA
V: TRBV29-1
J: TRBJ1-1
D: NA
CDR3: CSVERGVNTEAFF
DNA: TGCAGCGTTGAGCGGGGCGTGAACACTGAAGCTTTCTTT

size: NA
V: TRBV7-2
J: TRBJ2-7
D: NA
CDR3: CASNLNREMDEQYF
DNA: TGTGCCAGCAACCTCAACAGGGAAATGGACGAGCAGTACTTC

size: NA
V: TRBV19
J: TRBJ2-7
D: NA
CDR3: CATTEEACEQYF
DNA: TGTGCCACGACAGAGGAGGCGTGCGAGCAGTACTTC

size: NA
V: TRBV7-9
J: TRBJ1-1
D: TRBD1
CDR3: CASSSIPPGTGAMNTEAFF
DNA: TGTGCCAGCAGCTCTATACCCCCCGGGACAGGGGCCATGAACACTGAAGCTTTCTTT

size: NA
V: TRBV24-1
J: TRBJ1-2
D: NA
CDR3: CATSDLPPGLGKGYTF
DNA: TGTGCCACCAGTGATTTGCCCCCGGGACTCGGCAAGGGCTACACCTTC

size: NA
V: TRBV29-1
J: TRBJ2-7
D: NA
CDR3: CSVVGGEGQAAEQYF
DNA: TGCAGCGTTGTGGGGGGGGAAGGACAGGCTGCGGAGCAGTACTTC

size: NA
V: TRBV10-3
J: TRBJ2-7
D: NA
CDR3: CAISAGTLVTYEQYF
DNA: TGTGCCATCAGTGCCGGGACGCTGGTTACCTACGAGCAGTACTTC

size: NA
V: TRBV2
J: TRBJ2-3
D: NA
CDR3: CASSESILDF
DNA: TGTGCCAGCAGTGAATCGATTTTGGATTTT

size: once
V: TRBV2
J: TRBJ1-2
D: TRBD1
CDR3: CASSSGTDYGYTF
DNA: TGTGCCAGCAGTTCCGGGACAGACTATGGCTACACCTTC

size: NA
V: TRBV30
J: TRBJ2-1
D: TRBD1
CDR3: CAWSGDSYNEQFF
DNA: TGTGCCTGGAGCGGGGACAGCTACAATGAGCAGTTCTTC

size: NA
V: TRBV7-9
J: TRBJ2-3
D: NA
CDR3: CASSLGTLWRTDTQYF
DNA: TGTGCCAGCAGCTTAGGGACCCTTTGGCGCACAGATACGCAGTATTTT

size: NA
V: TRBV6-5
J: TRBJ2-7
D: NA
CDR3: CASGRTVTYEQYF
DNA: TGTGCCAGCGGAAGGACGGTAACCTACGAGCAGTACTTC

size: NA
V: TRBV15
J: TRBJ1-6
D: NA
CDR3: CATSTDSLSPLHF
DNA: TGTGCCACCAGCACCGACAGCCTTTCACCCCTCCACTTT

size: NA
V: TRBV27
J: TRBJ1-6
D: TRBD1
CDR3: CASSRTGGFGVGNSPLHF
DNA: TGTGCCAGCAGTAGGACAGGGGGTTTTGGGGTTGGTAATTCACCCCTCCACTTT

size: NA
V: TRBV15
J: TRBJ2-7
D: NA
CDR3: CATSREVRAPTSQYF
DNA: TGTGCCACCAGCAGAGAGGTCAGGGCCCCTACGTCTCAGTACTTC